The 14 T cell receptor beta chains below all came from one sample that was sequenced in a study of hypomethylating agent response in myelodysplastic syndrome. Sequencing used immunoSEQ multiplex PCR; TCRdb keeps in-frame clones, though not all of them. The sample carries nearly 3,500 clones, about four fifths recorded once. The sample was bone marrow, taken before or after starting hypomethylating agent treatment for myelodysplastic syndrome (not recorded which). The receptors come from a human donor with myelodysplastic syndrome.

The chain carries TRBV5-4 and TRBJ1-6, with 9 bases that match TRBD1. CDR1 and CDR2 (germline): SGHNT, YYREEE (reference sequence). CDR3 length equals 16 residues. Germline trimming cut 4 bases from V and 10 bases from J; bases unmatched to any gene: 12. The CDR3 DNA follows: TGTGCCAGCAGCCCAGGTGGGGGACAGGGACCATCACCCCTCCACTTT. This sequence encodes CASSPGGGQGPSPLHF.

The J gene is TRBJ2-5, the V gene TRBV5-1; 13 bases are a match to TRBD2. The CDR3 length is 18 residues. Germline lookup yields CDR1 SGHRS and CDR2 YFSETQ. V lost 3 bases to trimming and J lost 1 base; unmatched junction nucleotides: 9. The DNA of the CDR3 is TGCGCCAGCAGCTGGGGGGGGACTAGCGGGACAATCCAAGAGACCCAGTACTTC. It yields the protein CASSWGGTSGTIQETQYF.

This chain uses TRBV9 with TRBJ2-3; D is undetermined. The CDR3 runs to 14 residues. V was shortened by 0 bases and J by 5 bases, with 10 bases between the two germline ends. Germline V gives CDR1 SGDLS, CDR2 YYNGEE. The CDR3 is CASSVDSTQDTQYF. CDR3 DNA: TGTGCCAGCAGCGTAGACTCGACGCAAGATACGCAGTATTTT.

The chain links TRBV5-1 to TRBJ2-7; TRBD1 matches at 7 bases. Losses at the gene ends were 0 bases for V and 1 base for J; bases not matched to a gene: 7. This CDR3 region has 16 residues. Germline V lookup: CDR1 SGHRS, CDR2 YFSETQ. CDR3 protein: CASSLAGGTESYEQYF. In nucleotides, the CDR3 is TGCGCCAGCAGCTTGGCGGGTGGGACAGAGTCCTACGAGCAGTACTTC.

This chain uses TRBV19 with TRBJ1-4; 9 positions match TRBD1. V trimming: 3 bases; J trimming: 10 bases; junction bases outside the gene matches: 9. Germline CDR1 LNHDA, CDR2 SQIVND (reference sequence). The CDR3 has 15 amino acids. For the CDR3, the DNA is TGTGCCAGTAGTATCGTCGGACAGGGGTTGGTAAAACTGTTTTTT. This encodes CASSIVGQGLVKLFF. Full variable domain (outside the CDR3, taken from reference TRBV19 and TRBJ1-4): DGGITQSPKYLFRKEGQNVTLSCEQNLNHDAMYWYRQDPGQGLRLIYYSQIVNDFQKGDIAEGYSVSREKKESFPLTVTSAQKNPTAFYLCASSIVGQGLVKLFFGSGTQLSVL.

CDR3: CASERLDTGELFF. The CDR3 bases are TGTGCCAGCGAGAGGCTTGACACCGGGGAGCTGTTTTTT. This chain joins TRBV25-1 and TRBJ2-2; D remains unclear. The ends were cut back, 8 bases at V and 3 bases at J, with 10 bases in the middle. This CDR3 has 13 amino acids. Germline V gene data show CDR1 as MGHDK and CDR2 as SYGVNS. Combining the CDR3 with reference TRBV25-1 and TRBJ2-2 gives the whole variable domain EADIYQTPRYLVIGTGKKITLECSQTMGHDKMYWYQQDPGMELHLIHYSYGVNSTEKGDLSSESTVSRIRTEHFPLTLESARPSHTSQYLCASERLDTGELFFGEGSRLTVL.

V and J are TRBV2 and TRBJ1-4; 8 nucleotides match TRBD1. Unmatched junction bases numbered 6, after V lost 5 bases and J lost 7 bases. There are 14 residues in the CDR3. Germline CDR1 SNHLY, CDR2 FYNNEI. The CDR3 DNA reads as TGTGCCAGCAGTCGGACAGGGTCCGGTGAAAAACTGTTTTTT. It yields the protein CASSRTGSGEKLFF.

This clone occurred a few times. The V gene is TRBV4-2, the J gene TRBJ2-1; D is unresolved. Germline-derived CDR1 and CDR2 are LGHNA and YNFKEQ. The V end lost 0 bases, the J end lost 5 bases, and 11 bases lay between the germline ends. CDR3 length: 15 residues. CDR3 coding DNA: TGTGCCAGCAGCCAAGAACTAAACTTCAACAATGAGCAGTTCTTC. Translation gives CASSQELNFNNEQFF.

The V call is TRBV19, the J call TRBJ1-1; D is undetermined. The germline V and J ends were trimmed by 8 bases and 6 bases, with 16 bases remaining between them. This CDR3 is 13 amino acids long. CDR1 LNHDA and CDR2 SQIVND come from the germline V gene (reference sequence). The CDR3 DNA is TGTGCCAGTTACAGCCCGGGGATCCCTGAAGCTTTCTTT. Its protein product is CASYSPGIPEAFF.

The chain uses TRBV10-3 and TRBJ2-6; 8 positions match TRBD1. The CDR3 totals 14 residues. V dropped 11 bases and J dropped 4; count of bases not matched to a gene: 7. CDR1 is ENHRY and CDR2 is SYGVKD in the germline V gene. The CDR3 loop reads CAGQGAAGANVLTF. In DNA form, the CDR3 reads TGTGCCGGCCAGGGGGCAGCAGGGGCCAACGTCCTGACTTTC.

The rearrangement joins TRBV5-1 to TRBJ2-6; TRBD1 aligns across 9 bases. Germline values: CDR1 SGHRS, CDR2 YFSETQ. CDR3 length: 16 residues. After removal of 2 bases from V and 4 bases from J, the junction contained 4 bases not matched to a gene. The CDR3 DNA is TGCGCCAGCAGCTTAAGACAGGGGGTAGGGGCCAACGTCCTGACTTTC. Translation: CASSLRQGVGANVLTF.

The V and J genes are TRBV11-3 and TRBJ2-1; 9 bases fit TRBD2. The CDR3 loop spans 15 amino acids. Germline CDR1 is SGHNT and CDR2 is YENEEA. V gave up 5 bases and J gave up 6 bases; unmatched junction bases: 8. The CDR3 protein is CASSRLAATLNEQFF. The DNA for the CDR3 is TGTGCCAGCAGCCGACTAGCGGCTACTCTCAATGAGCAGTTCTTC. The full variable domain, completed using reference TRBV11-3 and TRBJ2-1, is EAGVVQSPRYKIIEKKQPVAFWCNPISGHNTLYWYLQNLGQGPELLIRYENEEAVDDSQLPKDRFSAERLKGVDSTLKIQPAELGDSAVYLCASSRLAATLNEQFFGPGTRLTVL.

V is TRBV11-2 and J is TRBJ1-3, with D uncertain. Germline values: CDR1 SGHAT, CDR2 FQNNGV. V was shortened by 4 bases and J by 0 bases, with 10 bases between the two germline ends. The CDR3 is 15 residues long. The CDR3 protein is CASSSTWSSGNTIYF. Here the CDR3 DNA reads TGTGCCAGCAGCTCCACTTGGTCCTCTGGAAACACCATATATTTT.

V usage is TRBV5-6 and J usage is TRBJ2-5; either TRBD1 or TRBD2 may fit D (6 bases each). V lost 1 base and J lost 2, with 12 bases in between. This CDR3 comprises 15 residues. CDR1 and CDR2 (germline): SGHDT, YYEEEE. Here the CDR3 reads CASSLMGGLQETQYF. The DNA for the CDR3 is TGTGCCAGCAGCTTGATGGGGGGCCTTCAAGAGACCCAGTACTTC.